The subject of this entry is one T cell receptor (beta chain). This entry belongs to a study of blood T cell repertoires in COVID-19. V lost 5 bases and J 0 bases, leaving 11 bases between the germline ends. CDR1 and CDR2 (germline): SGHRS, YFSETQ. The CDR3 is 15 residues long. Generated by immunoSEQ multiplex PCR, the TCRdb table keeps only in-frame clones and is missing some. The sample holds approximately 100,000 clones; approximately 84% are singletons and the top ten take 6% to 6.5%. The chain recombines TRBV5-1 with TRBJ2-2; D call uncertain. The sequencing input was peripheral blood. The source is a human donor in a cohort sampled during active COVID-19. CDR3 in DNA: TGCGCCAGCAGTCCTGGGCCCGCGAACACCGGGGAGCTGTTTTTT. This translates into CASSPGPANTGELFF.